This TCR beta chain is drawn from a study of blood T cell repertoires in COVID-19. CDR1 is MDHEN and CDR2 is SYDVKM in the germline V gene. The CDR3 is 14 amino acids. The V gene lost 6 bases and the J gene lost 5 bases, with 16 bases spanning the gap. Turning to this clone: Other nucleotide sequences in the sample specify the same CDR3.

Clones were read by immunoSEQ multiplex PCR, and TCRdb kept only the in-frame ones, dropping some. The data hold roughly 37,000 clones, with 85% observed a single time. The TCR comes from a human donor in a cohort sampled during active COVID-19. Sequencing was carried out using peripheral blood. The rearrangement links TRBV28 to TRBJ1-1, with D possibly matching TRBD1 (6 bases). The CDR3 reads CASSLRGRRTEAFF. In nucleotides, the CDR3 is TGTGCCAGCAGCCTGCGGGGGCGTAGGACTGAAGCTTTCTTT.